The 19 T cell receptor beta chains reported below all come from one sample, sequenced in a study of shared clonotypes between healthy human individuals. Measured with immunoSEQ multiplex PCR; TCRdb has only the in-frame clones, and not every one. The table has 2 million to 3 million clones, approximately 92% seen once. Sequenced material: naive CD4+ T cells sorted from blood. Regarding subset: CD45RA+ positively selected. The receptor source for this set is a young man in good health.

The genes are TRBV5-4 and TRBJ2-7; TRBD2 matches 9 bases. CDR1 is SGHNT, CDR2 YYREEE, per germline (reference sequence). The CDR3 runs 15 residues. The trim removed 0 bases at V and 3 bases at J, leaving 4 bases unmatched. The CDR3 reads CASSLALAGLYEQYF. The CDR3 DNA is TGTGCCAGCAGCTTGGCCCTAGCGGGACTCTACGAGCAGTACTTC.

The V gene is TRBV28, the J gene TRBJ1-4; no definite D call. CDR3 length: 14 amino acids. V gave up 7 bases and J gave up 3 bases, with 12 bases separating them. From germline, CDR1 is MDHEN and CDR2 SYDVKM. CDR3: CASTLRAPNEKLFF. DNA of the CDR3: TGTGCCAGCACCCTTCGGGCCCCTAATGAAAAACTGTTTTTT.

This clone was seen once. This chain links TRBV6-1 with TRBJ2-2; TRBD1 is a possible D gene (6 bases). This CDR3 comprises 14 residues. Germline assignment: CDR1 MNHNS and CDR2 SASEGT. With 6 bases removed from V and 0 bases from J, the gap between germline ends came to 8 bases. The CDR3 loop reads CASSWTANTGELFF. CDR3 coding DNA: TGTGCCAGCAGCTGGACAGCGAACACCGGGGAGCTGTTTTTT.

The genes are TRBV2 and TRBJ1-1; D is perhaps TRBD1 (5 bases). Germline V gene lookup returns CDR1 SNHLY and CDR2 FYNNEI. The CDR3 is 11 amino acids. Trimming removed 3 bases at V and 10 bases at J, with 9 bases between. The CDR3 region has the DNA TGTGCCAGCAGTGACAGGGTAATAGCTTTCTTT. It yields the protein CASSDRVIAFF.

The CDR3 coding sequence is TGCGCCAGCAGGAAGACAGGGGGCAGTTACAATGAGCAGTTCTTC. Translation: CASRKTGGSYNEQFF. The chain is built from TRBV4-3 and TRBJ2-1; 10 bases are a match to TRBD1. J gave up 4 bases and V 6 bases, and 6 bases lay outside the gene matches. The CDR3 length is 15 residues. CDR1 LGHNA and CDR2 YSLEER come from the germline V gene.

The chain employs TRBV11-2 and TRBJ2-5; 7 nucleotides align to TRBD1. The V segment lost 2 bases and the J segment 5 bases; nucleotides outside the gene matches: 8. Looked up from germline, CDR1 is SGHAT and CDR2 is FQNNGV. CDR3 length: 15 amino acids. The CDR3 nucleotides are TGTGCCAGCAGCTTATCGGGACAGATTACTGAGACCCAGTACTTC. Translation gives CASSLSGQITETQYF.

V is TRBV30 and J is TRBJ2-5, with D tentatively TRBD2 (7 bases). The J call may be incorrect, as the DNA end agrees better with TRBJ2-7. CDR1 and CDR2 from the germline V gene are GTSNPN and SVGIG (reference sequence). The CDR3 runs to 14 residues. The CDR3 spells CAWRKGGLGYEQYF. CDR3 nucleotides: TGTGCCTGGAGAAAGGGGGGGCTTGGGTACGAGCAGTACTTC.

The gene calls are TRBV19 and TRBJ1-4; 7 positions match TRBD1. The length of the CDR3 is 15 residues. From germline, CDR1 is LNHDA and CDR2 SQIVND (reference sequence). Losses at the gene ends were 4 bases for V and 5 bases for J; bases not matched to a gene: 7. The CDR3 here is CASSTLDRSNEKLFF. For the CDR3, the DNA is TGTGCCAGTAGTACTTTGGACAGGTCAAATGAAAAACTGTTTTTT.

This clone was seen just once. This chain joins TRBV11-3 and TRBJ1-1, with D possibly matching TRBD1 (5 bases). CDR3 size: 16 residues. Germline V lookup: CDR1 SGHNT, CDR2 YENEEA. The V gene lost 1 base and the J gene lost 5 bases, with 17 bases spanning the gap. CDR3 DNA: TGTGCCAGCAGCTTAGGAGTCAAGGGTGAGGGGACTGAAGCTTTCTTT. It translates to CASSLGVKGEGTEAFF. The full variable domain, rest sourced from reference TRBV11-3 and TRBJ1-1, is EAGVVQSPRYKIIEKKQPVAFWCNPISGHNTLYWYLQNLGQGPELLIRYENEEAVDDSQLPKDRFSAERLKGVDSTLKIQPAELGDSAVYLCASSLGVKGEGTEAFFGQGTRLTVV.

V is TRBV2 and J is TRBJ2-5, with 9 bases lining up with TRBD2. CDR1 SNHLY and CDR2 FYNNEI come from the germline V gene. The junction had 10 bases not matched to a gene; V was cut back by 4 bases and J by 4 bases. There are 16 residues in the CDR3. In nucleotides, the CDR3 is TGTGCCAGCAGTGTGGATGCGGGGGGGCGGAGAGAGACCCAGTACTTC. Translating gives CASSVDAGGRRETQYF. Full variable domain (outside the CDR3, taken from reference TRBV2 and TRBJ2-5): EPEVTQTPSHQVTQMGQEVILRCVPISNHLYFYWYRQILGQKVEFLVSFYNNEISEKSEIFDDQFSVERPDGSNFTLKIRSTKLEDSAMYFCASSVDAGGRRETQYFGPGTRLLVL.

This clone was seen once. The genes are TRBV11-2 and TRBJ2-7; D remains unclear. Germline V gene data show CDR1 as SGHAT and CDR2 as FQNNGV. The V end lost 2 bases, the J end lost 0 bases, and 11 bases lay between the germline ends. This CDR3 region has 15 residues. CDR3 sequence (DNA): TGTGCCAGCAGCTTAAGGCAGGTAGGCTCCTACGAGCAGTACTTC. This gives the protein CASSLRQVGSYEQYF.

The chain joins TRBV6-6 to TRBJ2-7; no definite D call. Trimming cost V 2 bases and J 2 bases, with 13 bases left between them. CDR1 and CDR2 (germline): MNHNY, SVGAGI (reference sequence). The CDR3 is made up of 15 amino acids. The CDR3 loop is CASSYRATSPYEQYF. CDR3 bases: TGTGCCAGCAGTTACAGGGCTACTTCACCCTACGAGCAGTACTTC.

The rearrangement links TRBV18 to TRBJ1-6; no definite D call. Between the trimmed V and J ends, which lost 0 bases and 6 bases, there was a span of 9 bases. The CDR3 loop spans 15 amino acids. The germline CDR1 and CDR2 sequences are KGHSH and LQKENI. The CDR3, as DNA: TGTGCCAGCTCACCACCGAACCGGAGTAATTCACCCCTCCACTTT. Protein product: CASSPPNRSNSPLHF.

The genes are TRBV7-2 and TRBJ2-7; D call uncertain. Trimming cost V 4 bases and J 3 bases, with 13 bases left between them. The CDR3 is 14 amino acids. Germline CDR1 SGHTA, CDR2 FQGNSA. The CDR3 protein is CASSSPDPFYEQYF. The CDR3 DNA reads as TGTGCCAGCAGCTCACCAGACCCATTCTACGAGCAGTACTTC. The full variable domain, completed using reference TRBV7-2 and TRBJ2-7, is GAGVSQSPSNKVTEKGKDVELRCDPISGHTALYWYRQSLGQGLEFLIYFQGNSAPDKSGLPSDRFSAERTGGSVSTLTIQRTQQEDSAVYLCASSSPDPFYEQYFGPGTRLTVT.

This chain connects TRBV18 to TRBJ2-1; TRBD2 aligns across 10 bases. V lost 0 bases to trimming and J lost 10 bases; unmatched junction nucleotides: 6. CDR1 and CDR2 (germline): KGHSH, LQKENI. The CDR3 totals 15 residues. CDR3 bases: TGTGCCAGCTCACCACCAGCGGGGGGGCTATGGGAGCAGTTCTTC. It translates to CASSPPAGGLWEQFF.

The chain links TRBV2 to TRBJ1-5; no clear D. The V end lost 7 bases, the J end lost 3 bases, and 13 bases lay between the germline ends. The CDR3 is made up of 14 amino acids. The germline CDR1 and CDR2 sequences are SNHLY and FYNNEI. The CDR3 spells CASTPQDPNQPQHF. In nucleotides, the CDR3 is TGTGCCAGCACCCCTCAGGATCCCAATCAGCCCCAGCATTTT.

The CDR3 is CASSQDLWDTQYF. The CDR3 DNA sequence: TGCGCCAGCAGCCAAGATCTGTGGGATACGCAGTATTTT. J is TRBJ2-3 and V is TRBV4-3; D is ambiguous. CDR3 length: 13 amino acids. Trimming took off 0 bases at V and 6 bases at J, with 7 bases between the two ends. Germline V gene lookup returns CDR1 LGHNA and CDR2 YSLEER.

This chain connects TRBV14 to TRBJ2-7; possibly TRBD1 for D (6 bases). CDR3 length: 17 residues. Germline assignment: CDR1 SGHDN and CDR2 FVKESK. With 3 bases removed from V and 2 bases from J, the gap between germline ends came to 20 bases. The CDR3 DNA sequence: TGTGCCAGCAGCCAGGGCATATTGACAGGAGGAACCTACGAGCAGTACTTC. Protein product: CASSQGILTGGTYEQYF.

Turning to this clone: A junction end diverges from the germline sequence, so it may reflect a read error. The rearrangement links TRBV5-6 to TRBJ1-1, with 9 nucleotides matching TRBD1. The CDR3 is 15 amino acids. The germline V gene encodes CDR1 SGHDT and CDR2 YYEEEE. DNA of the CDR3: TGTGCCGGCAGCCCGGATGGGACAGGGCCCACTGAAGCTTTCTTT. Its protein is CAGSPDGTGPTEAFF. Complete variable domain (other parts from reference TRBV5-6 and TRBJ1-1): DAGVTQSPTHLIKTRGQQVTLRCSPKSGHDTVSWYQQALGQGPQFIFQYYEEEERQRGNFPDRFSGHQFPNYSSELNVNALLLGDSALYLCAGSPDGTGPTEAFFGQGTRLTVV.